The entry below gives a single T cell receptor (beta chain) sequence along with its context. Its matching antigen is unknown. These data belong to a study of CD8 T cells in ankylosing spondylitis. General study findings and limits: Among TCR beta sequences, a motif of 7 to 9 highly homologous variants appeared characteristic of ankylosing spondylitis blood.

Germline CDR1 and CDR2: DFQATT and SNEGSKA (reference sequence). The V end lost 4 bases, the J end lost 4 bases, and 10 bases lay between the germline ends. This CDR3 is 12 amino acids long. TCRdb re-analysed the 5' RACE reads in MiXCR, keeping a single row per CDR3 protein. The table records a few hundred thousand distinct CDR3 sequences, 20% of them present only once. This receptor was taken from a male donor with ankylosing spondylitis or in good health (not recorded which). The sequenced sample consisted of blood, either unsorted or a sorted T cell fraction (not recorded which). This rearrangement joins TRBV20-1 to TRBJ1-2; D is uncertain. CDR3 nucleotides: TGCAGTGCTAACCAGGAGAGCTATGGCTACACCTTC. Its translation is CSANQESYGYTF.